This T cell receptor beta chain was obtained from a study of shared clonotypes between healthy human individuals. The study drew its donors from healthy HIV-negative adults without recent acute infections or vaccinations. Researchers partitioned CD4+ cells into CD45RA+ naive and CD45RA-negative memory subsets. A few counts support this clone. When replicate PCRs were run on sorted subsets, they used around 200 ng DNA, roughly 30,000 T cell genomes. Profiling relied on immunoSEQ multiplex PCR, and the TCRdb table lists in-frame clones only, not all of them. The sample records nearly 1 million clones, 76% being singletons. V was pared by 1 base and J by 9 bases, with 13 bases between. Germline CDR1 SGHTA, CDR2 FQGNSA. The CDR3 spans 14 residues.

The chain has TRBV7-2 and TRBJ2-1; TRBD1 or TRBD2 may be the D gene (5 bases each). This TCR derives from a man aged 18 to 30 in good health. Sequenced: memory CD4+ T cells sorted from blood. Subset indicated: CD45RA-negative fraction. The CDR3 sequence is CASSLDVGTREQFF. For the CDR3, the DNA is TGTGCCAGCAGCTTAGACGTCGGGACCCGTGAGCAGTTCTTC. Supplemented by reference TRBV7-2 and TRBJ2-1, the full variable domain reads GAGVSQSPSNKVTEKGKDVELRCDPISGHTALYWYRQSLGQGLEFLIYFQGNSAPDKSGLPSDRFSAERTGGSVSTLTIQRTQQEDSAVYLCASSLDVGTREQFFGPGTRLTVL.